This entry describes one T cell receptor (beta chain). Its antigen has not been determined. The sample holds no much larger clone one base away, and base qualities are not on file. This sample stems from a study of PD-1 blockade in classical Hodgkin lymphoma (dated by TCRdb to 2020 to 2022). Concerning the study at large: Nivolumab dosing was 3 mg/kg intravenously every 2 weeks, continuing until either disease progression or unacceptable toxicity. To define a peripheral blood immune signature of response to PD-1 blockade in classical Hodgkin lymphoma, the study combined TCR beta sequencing with CyTOF. Overall results and qualifications from the work: The study covered only a single clinical trial cohort, and the causes of the repertoire differences, possibly disease activity or prior therapy, were still not defined. Lower diversity was observed in patients in whom nivolumab was started less than 1 year after ASCT, and these patients were excluded from later analyses so that confounding by immune reconstitution would be avoided. Trial patients achieving complete response had baseline diversity similar to newly diagnosed patients, whereas partial responders and progressors had significantly lower diversity. CD4+ but not CD8+ TCR diversity rose significantly by C4D1 (p=0.0027 vs p=0.16), most apparent in complete responders (p=0.02). Baseline TCR diversity was reported to be lower in newly diagnosed patients than in healthy donors, and even lower in relapsed/refractory patients.

In the paper's terms, the time point label means: cycle 1 day 1 (C1D1), immediately before nivolumab initiation. Every trial patient had relapsed after autologous stem cell transplantation, and cohorts A, B and C differed in prior brentuximab vedotin exposure. The trial cohort was composed of approximately 60 patients with relapsed/refractory classical Hodgkin lymphoma, for whom complete response, partial response or progressive disease was recorded as best overall response. Trial patients were treated with single-agent nivolumab in the multi-cohort phase II CheckMate 205 trial. An independent review committee assessed best overall response using the 2007 International Working Group response criteria. PBMCs from the trial were collected at three points: immediately before nivolumab initiation (C1D1), and during therapy at cycle 2 day 1 and cycle 4 day 1. After peripheral blood was drawn into 8 mL Vacutainer Cell Preparation Tubes, PBMCs were isolated by centrifugation and then cryopreserved.

In the germline V gene, CDR1 corresponds to MNHNS and CDR2 to SASEGT. CDR3 length: 13 amino acids, cysteine to phenylalanine. Only the CDR3 part of the read is kept: 39 bases, read in frame from the first base. Trimming costs V 1 base and J 3 bases, and their ends lie 6 bases apart. The Qiagen DNeasy kit was used to extract genomic DNA from unsorted PBMCs and from the negatively selected CD4+ and CD8+ fractions. Using primers that anneal to V and J segments, immunoSEQ multiplex PCR amplified the TCR beta CDR3 regions. Amplification bias was minimized using a synthetic immune receptor repertoire, and residual bias was removed computationally after sequencing. The authors' pipeline ran thus. Repertoire diversity was quantified as the Shannon entropy index using custom Python scripts. Unsorted, CD4+ and CD8+ repertoires were analyzed separately, except in combined analyses where CD4+ and CD8+ sequences were merged in silico. A clone counted as expanded when the clone's frequency after treatment rose at least 2-fold relative to C1D1, and clones undetected at baseline were given a pseudocount of 0.5. Singleton clones were defined as clones with 0 or 1 copy at C1D1, and non-singleton clones were defined as clones with 2 or more copies. Clones expanded in unsorted samples were assigned a CD4+, CD8+ or unknown annotation through matching of protein sequences in sorted samples from the same patient. Wilcoxon tests on paired samples were used to test diversity changes from C1D1 to C4D1. TCRdb carries this immuneACCESS record with in-frame sequences only. Its versions omit some clonotypes, under half of them owing to an unresolved V gene in the studies checked, with the rest unexplained. Clone size and the V and J calls come from that table; the DNA yielded D and trimming. The sample table shows 45,000 or so clones, and roughly 90% are seen once. Just over 9% of the sample is in the top ten clones.

Recombination connected TRBV6-1 to TRBJ1-2; a weak D assignment points to TRBD1 (6 bases agree). The material was peripheral blood mononuclear cells (PBMCs), obtained at baseline. The receptor was isolated from a human donor with classical Hodgkin lymphoma. The nucleotides are TGTGCCAGCAGTGAAGACAGGGACTATGGCTACACCTTC. Its translation is CASSEDRDYGYTF.